These T cell receptor beta chains were read from a single sample in a study of shared clonotypes between healthy human individuals. Data came from immunoSEQ multiplex PCR; TCRdb stores just in-frame clones and leaves some out. The repertoire holds approximately 2,200,000 clones, with 85% to 95% as singletons. The material sequenced was naive CD8+ T cells from PBMCs. The source of these receptors is a man aged 18 to 29 in good health. Some clones in this sample may be carry-over from other donors' samples. CDR3s leave out the opening cysteine and the closing phenylalanine or tryptophan.

v_call	j_call	cdr3_aa
TRBV28	TRBJ1-4	ASSLVENEKLF
TRBV9	TRBJ2-7	ASSAGGSFYEQY
TRBV6-5	TRBJ1-5	ASSSHRLGNQPQH
TRBV6-5	TRBJ1-1	ASSYRHGPTEAF
TRBV19	TRBJ1-3	ASKDSSGNTIY
TRBV7-2	TRBJ2-6	ASSPGDRASLWANVLT
TRBV29-1	TRBJ2-3	SVDRTSGYTDTQY
TRBV13	TRBJ2-1	ASSLELPINEQF
TRBV7-9	TRBJ1-1	ASSSPTGMGTEAF
TRBV5-6	TRBJ2-3	ASRATSTDTQY
TRBV27	TRBJ2-1	ASSSLYNEQF
TRBV27	TRBJ2-5	ASSLAPWGSGQETQY
TRBV20-1	TRBJ2-7	SATGFYEQY
TRBV10-3	TRBJ2-1	AISGDGNEQF
TRBV27	TRBJ2-2	ASSLVESPGELF
TRBV5-6	TRBJ1-1	ASSQQTHEAF
TRBV13	TRBJ2-5	ASSLGGGETQY
TRBV19	TRBJ1-2	ASSIRGPRDSDYGYT
TRBV9	TRBJ1-5	ASSLPARGLGRSNQPQH
TRBV9	TRBJ2-3	ASSAGLAGQTDTQY
TRBV27	TRBJ2-1	ASSYLGTSGPYNEQF
TRBV9	TRBJ2-3	ASSTRLAGGSPDTQY